These 27 T cell receptor beta chains came from one sample sequenced in a study of blood T cells in healthy people across ages. Together with a sample-barcoded 5' primer, a J-beta primer mix was included in a second PCR lasting roughly 7 to 11 cycles. Via MiXCR, TCRdb re-called the 5' RACE reads, giving one row per CDR3 protein. The sample lists about 670,000 distinct CDR3 sequences; 52% were seen once. The material sequenced was blood. All receptors derive from an elderly woman in good health.

The rearrangement joins TRBV7-2 to TRBJ2-5; D perhaps matches TRBD1 (8 bases). CDR3 length: 13 residues. CDR1 is SGHTA and CDR2 is FQGNSA in the germline V gene. Trimming cost V 0 bases and J 10 bases, with 12 bases left between them. The CDR3 nucleotides are TGTGCCAGCAGCTTAGCACAGGGGGAGGGCCAGTACTTC. Its protein product is CASSLAQGEGQYF. Together with reference TRBV7-2 and TRBJ2-5, the CDR3 gives the full variable domain: GAGVSQSPSNKVTEKGKDVELRCDPISGHTALYWYRQSLGQGLEFLIYFQGNSAPDKSGLPSDRFSAERTGGSVSTLTIQRTQQEDSAVYLCASSLAQGEGQYFGPGTRLLVL.

In its sample, this clonotype was seen many times. This rearrangement joins TRBV7-2 to TRBJ2-3; the match to TRBD2 covers 13 bases. V was pared by 1 base and J by 4 bases, with 2 bases of the junction left unmatched. The CDR3 consists of 16 residues. In germline, CDR1 is SGHTA, CDR2 FQGNSA. The CDR3 region is CASSLVGLAGADTQYF. CDR3 bases: TGTGCCAGCAGCTTAGTCGGACTAGCGGGAGCAGATACGCAGTATTTT.

The V and J genes are TRBV3-1 and TRBJ1-5, with a tentative D call TRBD1 (5 bases). The germline V gene has CDR1 LGHDT and CDR2 YNNKEL (reference sequence). This CDR3 contains 14 residues. V was clipped by 1 base and J by 7 bases, with 11 bases between them. The CDR3 spells CASSQVLEGQPQHF. The CDR3 DNA is TGTGCCAGCAGCCAAGTCCTTGAGGGGCAGCCCCAGCATTTT.

This clonotype was found a few times. With a much larger clone just one base away, this may be a read error. The rearrangement links TRBV7-2 to TRBJ2-7; D call uncertain. The germline gives CDR1 SGHTA, CDR2 FQGNSA. CDR3 length: 11 residues. The CDR3 reads CVSSLSYEAYF. CDR3 nucleotides: TGTGTCAGCAGCTTAAGCTACGAGGCGTACTTC.

This clonotype appeared many times. J is TRBJ2-1 and V is TRBV27, with D perhaps given as TRBD1 or TRBD2 (6 bases each). This CDR3 comprises 16 residues. Trimming stripped 5 bases from V and 0 bases from J, with 14 bases between. CDR1 MNHEY and CDR2 SMNVEV come from the germline V gene (reference sequence). The CDR3 DNA follows: TGTGCCAGCAGTCCTGTCCGGGGGCCCTCCTACAATGAGCAGTTCTTC. This codes for CASSPVRGPSYNEQFF.

V usage is TRBV3-1 and J usage is TRBJ1-1, with 7 bases aligning to TRBD1. The V gene's germline CDR1 is LGHDT and CDR2 YNNKEL (reference sequence). Trimming cost V 4 bases and J 2 bases; bases outside gene matches: 10. The CDR3 contains 16 residues. CDR3 in amino acids: CASSRNQGVRNTEAFF. In DNA form, the CDR3 reads TGTGCCAGCAGCCGTAACCAGGGGGTTAGAAACACTGAAGCTTTCTTT.

This clonotype was picked up many times. The chain couples TRBV6-5 to TRBJ2-5, with D uncertain. From germline, CDR1 is MNHEY and CDR2 SVGAGI. This CDR3 has 14 residues. Trimming cost V 1 base and J 4 bases, with 10 bases left between them. In nucleotides, the CDR3 is TGTGCCAGCAGTTACTGGAAGGAACTAGAGACCCAGTACTTC. Translating gives CASSYWKELETQYF.

In its sample, this clonotype was seen many times. CDR3 region: CATSGLALHAGDTQYF. DNA for the CDR3: TGTGCCACCAGTGGACTAGCGCTCCACGCGGGAGATACGCAGTATTTT. This chain joins TRBV24-1 and TRBJ2-3, with TRBD2 identical over 8 bases. This CDR3 has 16 residues. The ends lost 5 bases at V and 5 bases at J; junction bases unmatched: 11. CDR1 and CDR2 (germline): KGHDR, SFDVKD.

For this clonotype: A read error is possible here, since a much larger clone lies one base away. The J gene is TRBJ2-7, the V gene TRBV5-1; a possible D gene is TRBD2 (6 bases). Germline CDR1 and CDR2: SGHRS and YFSETQ. CDR3 length equals 15 residues. Written as DNA, the CDR3 is TGCGCCAGCAGCTTGGAGTCAGGAGGGGTATACGGGCAGTACTTC. Amino acids: CASSLESGGVYGQYF.

V gene TRBV9 combines with J gene TRBJ2-5; 9 bases align to TRBD2. CDR3 length: 15 amino acids. V was pared by 0 bases and J by 5 bases, with 5 bases of the junction left unmatched. Looked up from germline, CDR1 is SGDLS and CDR2 is YYNGEE. As DNA, the CDR3 is TGTGCCAGCAGCGTAGACCCTAGCGGGATGGAGACCCAGTACTTC. As protein: CASSVDPSGMETQYF.

In the case of this clonotype: It may be a read error: a sequence one base away is much more abundant. The chain is built from TRBV25-1 and TRBJ2-3; the match to TRBD1 covers 7 bases. The CDR3 contains 16 residues. Germline CDR1 is MGHDK and CDR2 is SYGVNS. The CDR3 nucleotides read TGTGCCAGCAGTCTGCTGGGACAGTCCCCCACAGGTACGCAGTATTTT. Translated, it gives CASSLLGQSPTGTQYF.

This chain joins TRBV2 and TRBJ1-5, with D possibly TRBD1 on 6 matching bases. The CDR3 length is 15 residues. Trimming removed 7 bases from V and 6 bases from J, with 19 bases in between. In germline, CDR1 is SNHLY, CDR2 FYNNEI. The CDR3 reads CASNPQGSGGQPQHF. The DNA for the CDR3 is TGTGCCAGCAACCCACAGGGATCAGGCGGTCAGCCCCAGCATTTT.

The rearrangement joins TRBV7-9 to TRBJ2-7; D is unresolved. The CDR3 extends over 14 amino acids. V was pared by 2 bases and J by 5 bases, with 13 bases between. From germline, CDR1 is SEHNR and CDR2 FQNEAQ (reference sequence). CDR3 DNA: TGTGCCAGCAGCTTATCGGTCAGCGCCAACGAGCAGTACTTC. Encoded protein: CASSLSVSANEQYF.

CDR3 in DNA: TGTGCCATCAGTGACGTCGCAGGGGGGCCACCGCGTGGCTACACCTTC. This codes for CAISDVAGGPPRGYTF. V is TRBV10-3 and J is TRBJ1-2, with 7 bases aligning to TRBD1. V lost 3 bases and J lost 7; bases outside the gene matches: 14. Per germline, CDR1 ENHRY and CDR2 SYGVKD. This CDR3 contains 16 residues.

The sample holds many counts of this clonotype. The chain uses TRBV5-1 and TRBJ2-6; D uncertain. This CDR3 is 14 amino acids long. V was cut by 6 bases and J by 1 base, with 8 bases left in between. Per the germline V gene, CDR1 is SGHRS and CDR2 is YFSETQ. The CDR3 loop is CASIADSGANVLTF. DNA for the CDR3: TGCGCCAGCATCGCGGATTCTGGGGCCAACGTCCTGACTTTC.

Concerning this clonotype: This may arise from a read error, as a much more abundant clone is one base away. The genes are TRBV29-1 and TRBJ2-5, with 9 bases matching TRBD2. The CDR3 is 14 amino acids. The trim removed 3 bases at V and 11 bases at J, leaving 13 bases unmatched. CDR1 is SQVTM and CDR2 is ANQGSEA in the germline V gene. CDR3 nucleotide sequence: TGCAGCGTTGACGGAGCGGGAGGTACCAATGAGCAGTACTTC. Amino acid sequence: CSVDGAGGTNEQYF.

The chain recombines TRBV18 with TRBJ2-6, with 7 positions matching TRBD1. The CDR3 length is 16 residues. Per the germline V gene, CDR1 is KGHSH and CDR2 is LQKENI. J lost 1 base, V lost 4 bases, and 4 bases had no gene match. In DNA form, the CDR3 reads TGTGCCAGCTCACGAGGGGGCGCTTCTGGGGCCAACGTCCTGACTTTC. Translating gives CASSRGGASGANVLTF.

Turning to this clonotype: A read error may account for a junction end that differs from germline. V usage is TRBV12-3 or TRBV12-4 and J usage is TRBJ2-1; no definite D call. The CDR3 length is 17 residues. CDR3 in amino acids: CAGRILVPPRSYNEQFF. CDR3 sequence (DNA): TGTGCCGGCAGAATCCTAGTTCCCCCCCGCTCCTACAATGAGCAGTTCTTC.

The chain uses TRBV12-3 or TRBV12-4 and TRBJ2-7; the D gene is possibly TRBD1 (5 bases). V was shortened by 6 bases and J by 3 bases, with 12 bases between the two germline ends. The CDR3 spans 13 residues. The CDR3, as DNA: TGTGCCAGCAGCCACAGGTACTACTACGAGCAGTACTTC. It translates to CASSHRYYYEQYF.

In this sample, this clonotype turned up many times. The chain recombines TRBV5-1 with TRBJ2-4; D gene uncertain. V was cut by 0 bases and J by 5 bases, with 6 bases left in between. The CDR3 sequence is 13 residues long. Germline V gene lookup returns CDR1 SGHRS and CDR2 YFSETQ. The CDR3 is CASSLEAENIQYF. For the CDR3, the DNA is TGCGCCAGCAGCTTGGAGGCCGAAAACATTCAGTACTTC.

This chain uses TRBV2 with TRBJ2-2; TRBD1 aligns across 7 bases. The CDR3 is made up of 15 amino acids. V shed 4 bases and J 6 bases; nucleotides not matched to a gene: 8. CDR1 and CDR2 from the germline V gene are SNHLY and FYNNEI. The CDR3 reads CASSAQRGRAGELFF. CDR3 in DNA: TGTGCCAGCAGTGCTCAAAGGGGGCGCGCCGGGGAGCTGTTTTTT.

The chain employs TRBV20-1 and TRBJ1-5; 7 bases align to TRBD1. This CDR3 region has 17 residues. Trimming at V came to 2 bases and at J to 1 base, leaving 11 bases not matched to a gene. Germline V gives CDR1 DFQATT, CDR2 SNEGSKA (reference sequence). The CDR3 reads CSARWRGQLRSNQPQHF. CDR3 coding DNA: TGCAGTGCTAGATGGAGGGGGCAGTTGAGAAGCAATCAGCCCCAGCATTTT.

The V call is TRBV2, the J call TRBJ2-7; 10 bases are a match to TRBD1. The V and J ends lost 7 bases and 7 bases, in that order; junction bases with no gene match: 13. CDR3 length: 15 amino acids. The V gene's germline CDR1 is SNHLY and CDR2 FYNNEI. As DNA, the CDR3 is TGTGCCAGCAACGTTTTAGGGGACAGGGGATATGAGCAGTACTTC. This gives the protein CASNVLGDRGYEQYF.

This clonotype was picked up a small number of times. The chain employs TRBV6-2 or TRBV6-3 and TRBJ2-1; D may be TRBD2 (6 bases). From germline, CDR1 is MNHEY and CDR2 SVGEGT. The CDR3 sequence is 15 residues long. Trimming shortened V by 2 bases and J by 4 bases, and 12 bases separated the two germline ends. The CDR3 sequence: CASSYTAGWYNEQFF. CDR3 DNA sequence: TGTGCCAGCAGTTACACGGCGGGATGGTACAATGAGCAGTTCTTC.

This sequence joins TRBV25-1 and TRBJ2-7, with D perhaps assigned TRBD1 or TRBD2 (5 bases each). Trimming stripped 4 bases from V and 4 bases from J, with 14 bases between. This CDR3 has 14 amino acids. Germline V gene data show CDR1 as MGHDK and CDR2 as SYGVNS. This CDR3 is CASSGNGGSYEQYF. CDR3 in DNA: TGTGCCAGCAGTGGGAATGGGGGATCTTACGAGCAGTACTTC.

The rearrangement uses TRBV10-3 and TRBJ1-2, with TRBD1 matching over 8 bases. The CDR3 has 12 amino acids. Germline V gene data show CDR1 as ENHRY and CDR2 as SYGVKD. J gave up 6 bases and V 7 bases, and 4 bases lay outside the gene matches. The chain's CDR3 is CAINGQGHGYTF. The CDR3 DNA is TGTGCCATCAACGGACAGGGACATGGCTACACCTTC.

V usage is TRBV25-1 and J usage is TRBJ2-5, with TRBD1 matching over 7 bases. The CDR3 is 16 amino acids. The J segment lost 3 bases and the V segment lost 6 bases, leaving 13 bases of the junction unmatched. The germline V gene encodes CDR1 MGHDK and CDR2 SYGVNS. The DNA for the CDR3 is TGTGCCAGCAGCACCTTCGGGACAGAGGACAAAGAGACCCAGTACTTC. Translating it yields CASSTFGTEDKETQYF.